The present TCR beta chain was sequenced within a study of beta chain features in type 1 diabetes. General study points: When VDJ junctions were examined, type 1 diabetes patients showed fewer insertions and more deletions.

Post-sort purity exceeded 98% for all sorted populations. The authors reverse transcribed all of the isolated RNA, so sequencing captured expressed TCRB transcripts. Measured with immunoSEQ multiplex PCR; TCRdb has only the in-frame clones, and not every one. The profile shows about 140,000 clones, roughly 10% of them singletons. About this clone itself: As yet, its antigen is unknown.

Sequencing was carried out using central memory CD4+ T cells from blood. This sequence originates from a middle-aged woman in good health.

This chain's CDR3 is CASSQERGNTEAFF. The CDR3 nucleotides read TGCGCCAGCAGCCAAGAGCGGGGGAACACTGAAGCTTTCTTT. This chain joins TRBV4-1 and TRBJ1-1; D not certain. The CDR3 length is 14 residues. Per germline, CDR1 MGHRA and CDR2 YSYEKL. V was pared by 0 bases and J by 1 base, with 6 bases between.